These T cell receptor beta chains were read from a single sample in a study of blood T cell repertoires in COVID-19. Data came from immunoSEQ multiplex PCR; TCRdb stores just in-frame clones and leaves some out. The data show approximately 210,000 clones, around nine tenths seen once. Material: peripheral blood. These receptors originate from a woman aged 40 to 55 who had recovered from COVID-19. CDR3s include the opening cysteine and the closing phenylalanine or tryptophan. Fields, in order: CDR3 protein, CDR3 DNA, D gene, V gene, clone size, J gene. D genes are given only for firm matches. Part of the rows lack a size; the others show once, few, many or a class for expanded clones.

cdr3_aa: CASSEWGGPSNEQFF; cdr3_nt: TGTGCCAGCAGTGAGTGGGGAGGGCCCTCGAATGAGCAGTTCTTC; d_call: TRBD2; v_call: TRBV6-2/TRBV6-3; clone_size: few; j_call: TRBJ2-1
cdr3_aa: CASRTGRGMDTQYF; cdr3_nt: TGTGCCAGCAGAACGGGCAGGGGGATGGATACGCAGTATTTT; d_call: TRBD1; v_call: TRBV28; clone_size: NA; j_call: TRBJ2-3
cdr3_aa: CASSLGVWTANTGELFF; cdr3_nt: TGTGCCAGCAGCTTAGGAGTGTGGACAGCGAACACCGGGGAGCTGTTTTTT; d_call: NA; v_call: TRBV7-2; clone_size: NA; j_call: TRBJ2-2
cdr3_aa: CASSWTGPREAFF; cdr3_nt: TGTGCCAGCAGTTGGACAGGCCCTCGCGAAGCTTTCTTT; d_call: TRBD1; v_call: TRBV27; clone_size: NA; j_call: TRBJ1-1
cdr3_aa: CASSITVDSNQPQHF; cdr3_nt: TGTGCCAGCAGCATTACAGTTGATAGCAATCAGCCCCAGCATTTT; d_call: NA; v_call: TRBV7-2; clone_size: NA; j_call: TRBJ1-5
cdr3_aa: CASINDRGNTEAFF; cdr3_nt: TGTGCCAGCATTAACGACAGGGGGAACACTGAAGCTTTCTTT; d_call: TRBD1; v_call: TRBV6-5; clone_size: once; j_call: TRBJ1-1
cdr3_aa: CSALTGGTYEQYF; cdr3_nt: TGCAGCGCTTTGACAGGGGGGACCTACGAGCAGTACTTC; d_call: TRBD1; v_call: TRBV29-1; clone_size: NA; j_call: TRBJ2-7
cdr3_aa: CASSSPQGRAGYTF; cdr3_nt: TGTGCCAGTAGTTCTCCACAGGGCCGGGCAGGCTACACCTTC; d_call: NA; v_call: TRBV19; clone_size: NA; j_call: TRBJ1-2
cdr3_aa: CASSVGLAGLSTDTQYF; cdr3_nt: TGTGCCAGCAGCGTGGGACTAGCGGGACTTAGCACAGATACGCAGTATTTT; d_call: TRBD2; v_call: TRBV11-2; clone_size: NA; j_call: TRBJ2-3
cdr3_aa: CASSLGTVQETQYF; cdr3_nt: TGTGCCAGCAGCTTAGGAACAGTCCAAGAGACCCAGTACTTC; d_call: NA; v_call: TRBV7-2; clone_size: once; j_call: TRBJ2-5
cdr3_aa: CASKQSPNYGYTF; cdr3_nt: TGTGCCAGCAAACAGTCCCCTAACTATGGCTACACCTTC; d_call: NA; v_call: TRBV27; clone_size: NA; j_call: TRBJ1-2
cdr3_aa: CSVKLGTGGTYEQYF; cdr3_nt: TGCAGCGTCAAACTAGGGACAGGGGGGACCTACGAGCAGTACTTC; d_call: TRBD1; v_call: TRBV29-1; clone_size: few; j_call: TRBJ2-7
cdr3_aa: CASSPSGGEGNTIYF; cdr3_nt: TGTGCCAGCAGCCCGAGCGGAGGCGAAGGAAACACCATATATTTT; d_call: NA; v_call: TRBV7-3; clone_size: few; j_call: TRBJ1-3
cdr3_aa: CASSLDMNTEAFF; cdr3_nt: TGTGCCAGCAGTTTGGACATGAACACTGAAGCTTTCTTT; d_call: NA; v_call: TRBV2; clone_size: NA; j_call: TRBJ1-1
cdr3_aa: CASKGLEWGQGLNEQFF; cdr3_nt: TGTGCCAGCAAGGGACTAGAATGGGGCCAGGGGCTCAATGAGCAGTTCTTC; d_call: TRBD2; v_call: TRBV28; clone_size: few; j_call: TRBJ2-1
cdr3_aa: CASSFSSGEGETQYF; cdr3_nt: TGTGCCAGCAGTTTCAGTAGCGGAGAAGGGGAGACCCAGTACTTC; d_call: NA; v_call: TRBV28; clone_size: NA; j_call: TRBJ2-5
cdr3_aa: CSAPRTYEQYF; cdr3_nt: TGCAGTGCTCCTAGGACCTACGAGCAGTACTTC; d_call: NA; v_call: TRBV20-1; clone_size: NA; j_call: TRBJ2-7
cdr3_aa: CASNPDSQETQYF; cdr3_nt: TGCGCCAGCAACCCAGACAGTCAAGAGACCCAGTACTTC; d_call: NA; v_call: TRBV5-1; clone_size: NA; j_call: TRBJ2-5
cdr3_aa: CSVETARDTQYF; cdr3_nt: TGCAGCGTTGAAACTGCTCGGGATACGCAGTATTTT; d_call: NA; v_call: TRBV29-1; clone_size: NA; j_call: TRBJ2-3
cdr3_aa: CASAQGANQPQHF; cdr3_nt: TGTGCCAGCGCCCAAGGAGCGAATCAGCCCCAGCATTTT; d_call: NA; v_call: TRBV18; clone_size: NA; j_call: TRBJ1-5
cdr3_aa: CAWSVQMNTEAFF; cdr3_nt: TGTGCCTGGAGTGTCCAGATGAACACTGAAGCTTTCTTT; d_call: NA; v_call: TRBV30; clone_size: NA; j_call: TRBJ1-1
cdr3_aa: CATSIVGGNEQFF; cdr3_nt: TGTGCCACCAGTATCGTCGGTGGCAATGAGCAGTTCTTC; d_call: NA; v_call: TRBV24-1; clone_size: NA; j_call: TRBJ2-1
cdr3_aa: CASSSWTSGRGTDTQYF; cdr3_nt: TGTGCCAGCAGCTCCTGGACTAGCGGGAGAGGTACAGATACGCAGTATTTT; d_call: TRBD2; v_call: TRBV5-4; clone_size: NA; j_call: TRBJ2-3
cdr3_aa: CASSGFTDRAGVFNQPQHF; cdr3_nt: TGTGCCAGCAGTGGATTTACCGACAGGGCCGGTGTTTTCAATCAGCCCCAGCATTTT; d_call: TRBD1; v_call: TRBV2; clone_size: NA; j_call: TRBJ1-5
cdr3_aa: CASSHFSGGGLTDTQYF; cdr3_nt: TGTGCCAGCAGTCATTTTAGCGGGGGGGGCCTCACAGATACGCAGTATTTT; d_call: TRBD2; v_call: TRBV27; clone_size: NA; j_call: TRBJ2-3
cdr3_aa: CASRESGGQSEKLFF; cdr3_nt: TGTGCCAGCAGAGAAAGCGGGGGGCAGAGTGAAAAACTGTTTTTT; d_call: NA; v_call: TRBV28; clone_size: NA; j_call: TRBJ1-4
cdr3_aa: CASRGGFYEQFF; cdr3_nt: TGTGCCAGCAGGGGAGGGTTTTATGAGCAGTTCTTC; d_call: TRBD2; v_call: TRBV28; clone_size: NA; j_call: TRBJ2-1
cdr3_aa: CASRGQGTEAFF; cdr3_nt: TGTGCCAGTAGGGGACAGGGGACTGAAGCTTTCTTT; d_call: TRBD1; v_call: TRBV19; clone_size: NA; j_call: TRBJ1-1
cdr3_aa: CASRGTGLDSPLHF; cdr3_nt: TGTGCCAGCAGGGGAACAGGGTTGGACTCACCCCTCCACTTT; d_call: NA; v_call: TRBV7-2; clone_size: NA; j_call: TRBJ1-6
cdr3_aa: CASSFSSASYEQYF; cdr3_nt: TGTGCCAGCAGTTTCTCTAGCGCATCCTACGAGCAGTACTTC; d_call: NA; v_call: TRBV28; clone_size: NA; j_call: TRBJ2-7
cdr3_aa: CASIKTSFEAHF; cdr3_nt: TGTGCCAGCATCAAGACTAGCTTCGAGGCCCACTTC; d_call: TRBD2; v_call: TRBV6-6; clone_size: NA; j_call: TRBJ2-5
cdr3_aa: CASRVAVGTDTQYF; cdr3_nt: TGTGCCAGCAGGGTAGCGGTTGGGACAGATACGCAGTATTTT; d_call: NA; v_call: TRBV6-5; clone_size: NA; j_call: TRBJ2-3
cdr3_aa: CSVSDSGNTIYF; cdr3_nt: TGCAGCGTTTCAGACTCTGGAAACACCATATATTTT; d_call: NA; v_call: TRBV29-1; clone_size: NA; j_call: TRBJ1-3
cdr3_aa: CASSPEGSSNYGYTF; cdr3_nt: TGTGCCAGCAGCCCTGAGGGTAGTTCTAACTATGGCTACACCTTC; d_call: NA; v_call: TRBV7-2; clone_size: NA; j_call: TRBJ1-2
cdr3_aa: CASRDRATNEKLFF; cdr3_nt: TGTGCCAGCAGGGACAGGGCAACTAATGAAAAACTGTTTTTT; d_call: TRBD1; v_call: TRBV2; clone_size: NA; j_call: TRBJ1-4
cdr3_aa: CASSSRQGIGYTF; cdr3_nt: TGTGCCAGCAGTTCGCGACAGGGCATCGGCTACACCTTC; d_call: TRBD1; v_call: TRBV6-2/TRBV6-3; clone_size: NA; j_call: TRBJ1-2
cdr3_aa: CASTSSGTGADTQYF; cdr3_nt: TGTGCCAGCACCTCCAGCGGGACAGGTGCAGATACGCAGTATTTT; d_call: NA; v_call: TRBV7-9; clone_size: NA; j_call: TRBJ2-3
cdr3_aa: CASSLQGQGSNQPQHF; cdr3_nt: TGTGCCAGTAGTCTACAGGGACAGGGGAGCAATCAGCCCCAGCATTTT; d_call: TRBD1; v_call: TRBV19; clone_size: NA; j_call: TRBJ1-5
cdr3_aa: CASSPPAGGSSTDTQYF; cdr3_nt: TGTGCCAGCTCACCACCGGCTGGAGGTTCGAGCACAGATACGCAGTATTTT; d_call: NA; v_call: TRBV18; clone_size: NA; j_call: TRBJ2-3
cdr3_aa: CSGQAGFRQYF; cdr3_nt: TGCAGCGGCCAAGCCGGGTTTCGCCAGTATTTT; d_call: NA; v_call: TRBV29-1; clone_size: NA; j_call: TRBJ2-3
cdr3_aa: CASSIGSSPYEQYF; cdr3_nt: TGTGCCAGTAGTATAGGGAGTTCCCCCTACGAGCAGTACTTC; d_call: NA; v_call: TRBV19; clone_size: NA; j_call: TRBJ2-7
cdr3_aa: CASSPSVPGELFF; cdr3_nt: TGTGCCAGCAGTCCTAGCGTTCCCGGGGAGCTGTTTTTT; d_call: NA; v_call: TRBV9; clone_size: few; j_call: TRBJ2-2
cdr3_aa: CASSPLAERSGELFF; cdr3_nt: TGTGCCAGCAGTCCCCTAGCGGAGAGGAGCGGGGAGCTGTTTTTT; d_call: TRBD2; v_call: TRBV2; clone_size: NA; j_call: TRBJ2-2
cdr3_aa: CASSPGRGGNYGYTF; cdr3_nt: TGTGCCAGCTCACCAGGACGAGGGGGTAACTATGGCTACACCTTC; d_call: NA; v_call: TRBV18; clone_size: NA; j_call: TRBJ1-2
cdr3_aa: CASSLSGVSSYEQYF; cdr3_nt: TGTGCCAGCAGCTTGTCCGGGGTCTCCTCCTACGAGCAGTACTTC; d_call: NA; v_call: TRBV5-8; clone_size: once; j_call: TRBJ2-7
cdr3_aa: CASSLDAAYSYEQYF; cdr3_nt: TGCGCCAGCAGCTTGGACGCGGCGTACTCCTACGAGCAGTACTTC; d_call: NA; v_call: TRBV5-1; clone_size: few; j_call: TRBJ2-7